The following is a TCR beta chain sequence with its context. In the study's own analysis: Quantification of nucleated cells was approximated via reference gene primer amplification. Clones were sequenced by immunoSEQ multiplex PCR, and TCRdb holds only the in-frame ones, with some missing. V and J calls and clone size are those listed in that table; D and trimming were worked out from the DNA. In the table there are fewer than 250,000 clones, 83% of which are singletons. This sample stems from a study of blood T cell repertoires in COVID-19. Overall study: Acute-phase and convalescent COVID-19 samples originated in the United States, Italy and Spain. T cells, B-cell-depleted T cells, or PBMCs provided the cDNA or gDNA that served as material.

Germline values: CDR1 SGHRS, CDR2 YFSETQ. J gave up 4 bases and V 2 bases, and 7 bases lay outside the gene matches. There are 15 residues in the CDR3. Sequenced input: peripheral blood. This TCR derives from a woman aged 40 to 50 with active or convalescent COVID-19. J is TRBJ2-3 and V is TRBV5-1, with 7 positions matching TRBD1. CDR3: CASSLRDRDADTQYF. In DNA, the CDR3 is TGCGCCAGCAGCTTAAGAGACAGGGACGCAGATACGCAGTATTTT.